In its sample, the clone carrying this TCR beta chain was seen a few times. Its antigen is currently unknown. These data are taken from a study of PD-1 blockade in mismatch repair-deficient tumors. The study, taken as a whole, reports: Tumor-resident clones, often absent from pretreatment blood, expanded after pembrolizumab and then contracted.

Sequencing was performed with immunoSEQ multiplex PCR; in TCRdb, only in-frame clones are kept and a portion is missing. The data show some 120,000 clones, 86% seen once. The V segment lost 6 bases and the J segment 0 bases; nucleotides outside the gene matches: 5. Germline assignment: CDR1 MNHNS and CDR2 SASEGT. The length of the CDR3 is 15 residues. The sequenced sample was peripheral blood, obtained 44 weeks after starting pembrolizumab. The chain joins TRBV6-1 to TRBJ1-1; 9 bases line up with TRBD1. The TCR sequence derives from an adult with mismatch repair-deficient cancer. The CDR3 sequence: CASSRTGAMNTEAFF. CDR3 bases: TGTGCCAGCAGCAGGACAGGGGCCATGAACACTGAAGCTTTCTTT.